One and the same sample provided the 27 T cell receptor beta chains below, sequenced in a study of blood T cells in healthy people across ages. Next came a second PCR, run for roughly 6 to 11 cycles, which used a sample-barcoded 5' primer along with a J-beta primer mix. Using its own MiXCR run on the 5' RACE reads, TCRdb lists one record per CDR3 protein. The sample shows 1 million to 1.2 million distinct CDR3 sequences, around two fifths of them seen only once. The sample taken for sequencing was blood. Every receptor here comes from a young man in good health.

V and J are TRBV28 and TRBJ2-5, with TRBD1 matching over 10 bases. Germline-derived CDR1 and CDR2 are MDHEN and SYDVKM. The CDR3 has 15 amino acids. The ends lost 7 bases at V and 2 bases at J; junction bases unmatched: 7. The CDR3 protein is CASTRPGQGQETQYF. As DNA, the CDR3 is TGTGCCAGCACTCGCCCGGGACAGGGGCAAGAGACCCAGTACTTC.

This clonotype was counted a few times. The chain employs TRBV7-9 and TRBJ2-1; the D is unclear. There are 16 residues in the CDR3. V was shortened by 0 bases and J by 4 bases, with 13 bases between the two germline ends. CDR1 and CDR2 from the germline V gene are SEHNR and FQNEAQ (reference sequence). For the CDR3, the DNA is TGTGCCAGCAGCTTAGCGGTTGCGGCCAGGTACAATGAGCAGTTCTTC. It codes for CASSLAVAARYNEQFF.

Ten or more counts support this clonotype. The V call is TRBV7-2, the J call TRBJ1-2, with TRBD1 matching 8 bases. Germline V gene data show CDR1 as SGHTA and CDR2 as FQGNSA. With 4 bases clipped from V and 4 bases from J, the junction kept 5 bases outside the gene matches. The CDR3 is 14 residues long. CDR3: CASSSSGGSYGYTF. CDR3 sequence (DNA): TGTGCCAGCAGCTCGTCAGGGGGCAGCTATGGCTACACCTTC.

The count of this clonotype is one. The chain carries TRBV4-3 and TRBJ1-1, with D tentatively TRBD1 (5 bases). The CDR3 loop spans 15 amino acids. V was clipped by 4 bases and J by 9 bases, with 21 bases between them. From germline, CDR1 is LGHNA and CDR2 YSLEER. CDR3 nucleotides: TGCGCCAGCAGCCTCACCTGGGGCTCCGAACCTAAAGCTTTCTTT. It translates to CASSLTWGSEPKAFF.

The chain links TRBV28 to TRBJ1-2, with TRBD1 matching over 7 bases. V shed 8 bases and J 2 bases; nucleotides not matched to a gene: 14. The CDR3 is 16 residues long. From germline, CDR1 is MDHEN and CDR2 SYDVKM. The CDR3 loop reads CASLSTGQEVNYGYTF. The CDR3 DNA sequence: TGTGCCAGCCTGTCGACAGGACAGGAGGTGAACTATGGCTACACCTTC.

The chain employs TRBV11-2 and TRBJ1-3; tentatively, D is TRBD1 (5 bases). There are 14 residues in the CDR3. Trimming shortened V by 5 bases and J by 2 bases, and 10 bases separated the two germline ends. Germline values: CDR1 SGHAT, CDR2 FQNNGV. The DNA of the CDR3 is TGTGCCAGCAGCCCAACAGGAACTGGAAACACCATATATTTT. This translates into CASSPTGTGNTIYF.

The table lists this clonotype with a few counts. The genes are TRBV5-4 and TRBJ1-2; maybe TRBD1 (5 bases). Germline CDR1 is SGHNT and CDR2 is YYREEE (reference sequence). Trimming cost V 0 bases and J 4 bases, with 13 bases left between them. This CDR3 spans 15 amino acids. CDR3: CASSLDLQEPYGYTF. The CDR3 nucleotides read TGTGCCAGCAGCTTGGACTTACAGGAGCCCTATGGCTACACCTTC.

In DNA, the CDR3 is TGTGCCAGCAGGATCGGACTAGCAGCCTACAATGAGCAGTTCTTC. Its protein product is CASRIGLAAYNEQFF. This sequence joins TRBV6-5 and TRBJ2-1, with TRBD2 matching 8 bases. The CDR3 has 15 amino acids. V shed 6 bases and J 2 bases; nucleotides not matched to a gene: 6. Germline-derived CDR1 and CDR2 are MNHEY and SVGAGI.

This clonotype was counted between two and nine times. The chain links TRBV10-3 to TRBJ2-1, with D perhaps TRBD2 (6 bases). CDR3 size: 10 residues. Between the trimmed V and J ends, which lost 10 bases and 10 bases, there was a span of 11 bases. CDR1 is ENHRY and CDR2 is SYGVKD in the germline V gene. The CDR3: CATGLQEQFF. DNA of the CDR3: TGTGCCACCGGACTACAAGAGCAGTTCTTC.

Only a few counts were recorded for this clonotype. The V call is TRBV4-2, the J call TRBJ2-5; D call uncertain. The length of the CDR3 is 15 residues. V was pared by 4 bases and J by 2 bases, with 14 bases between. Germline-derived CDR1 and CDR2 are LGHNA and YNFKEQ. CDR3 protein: CASSRATNEQETQYF. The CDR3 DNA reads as TGTGCCAGCAGCCGAGCAACGAATGAGCAAGAGACCCAGTACTTC.

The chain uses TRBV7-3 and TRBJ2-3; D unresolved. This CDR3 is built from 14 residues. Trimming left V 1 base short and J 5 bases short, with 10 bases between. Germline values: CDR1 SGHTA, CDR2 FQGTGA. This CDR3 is CASSLNAAVDTQYF. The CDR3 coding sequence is TGTGCCAGCAGCTTAAATGCGGCGGTAGATACGCAGTATTTT.

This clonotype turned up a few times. The CDR3 DNA follows: TGTGCCAGCAGTTACACCACCGCCGCAGATACGCAGTATTTT. This sequence encodes CASSYTTAADTQYF. This chain connects TRBV9 to TRBJ2-3, with unresolved D. Germline loops: CDR1 SGDLS, CDR2 YYNGEE. The CDR3 is 14 residues long. V lost 5 bases and J lost 4, with 14 bases in between.

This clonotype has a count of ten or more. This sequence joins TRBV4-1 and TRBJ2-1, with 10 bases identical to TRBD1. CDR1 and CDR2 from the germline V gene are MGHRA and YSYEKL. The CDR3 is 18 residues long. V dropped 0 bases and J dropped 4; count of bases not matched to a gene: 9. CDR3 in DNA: TGCGCCAGCAGCCAAGATCCCATTGACAGGGGGCTTTACAATGAGCAGTTCTTC. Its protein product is CASSQDPIDRGLYNEQFF.

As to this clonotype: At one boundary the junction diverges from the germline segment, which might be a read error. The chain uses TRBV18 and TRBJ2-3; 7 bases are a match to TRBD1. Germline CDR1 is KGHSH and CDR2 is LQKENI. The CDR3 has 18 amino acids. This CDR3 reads CVSSPKGGTYTHTDTQYF. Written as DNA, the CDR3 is TGTGTCAGCTCACCAAAAGGGGGCACATACACCCACACAGATACGCAGTATTTT.

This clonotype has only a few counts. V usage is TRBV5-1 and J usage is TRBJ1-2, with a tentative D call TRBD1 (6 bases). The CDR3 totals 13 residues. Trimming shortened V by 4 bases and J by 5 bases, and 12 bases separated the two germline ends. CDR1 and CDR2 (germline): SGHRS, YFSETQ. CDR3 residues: CASSMTGYYGYTF. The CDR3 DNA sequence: TGCGCCAGCAGCATGACAGGCTATTATGGCTACACCTTC. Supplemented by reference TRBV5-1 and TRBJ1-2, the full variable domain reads KAGVTQTPRYLIKTRGQQVTLSCSPISGHRSVSWYQQTPGQGLQFLFEYFSETQRNKGNFPGRFSGRQFSNSRSEMNVSTLELGDSALYLCASSMTGYYGYTFGSGTRLTVV.

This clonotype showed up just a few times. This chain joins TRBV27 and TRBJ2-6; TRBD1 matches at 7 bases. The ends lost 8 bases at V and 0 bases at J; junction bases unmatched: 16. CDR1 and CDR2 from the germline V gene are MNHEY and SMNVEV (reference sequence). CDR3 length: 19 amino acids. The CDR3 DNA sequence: TGTGCCAGCGGCCCCGGTAGGGACAGATATTCCTCTGGGGCCAACGTCCTGACTTTC. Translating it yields CASGPGRDRYSSGANVLTF.

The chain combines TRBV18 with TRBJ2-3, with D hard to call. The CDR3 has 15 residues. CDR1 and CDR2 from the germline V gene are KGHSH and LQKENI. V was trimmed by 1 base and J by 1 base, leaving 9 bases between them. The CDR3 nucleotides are TGTGCCAGCTCACCACGGTCTACCCGCACAGATACGCAGTATTTT. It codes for CASSPRSTRTDTQYF.

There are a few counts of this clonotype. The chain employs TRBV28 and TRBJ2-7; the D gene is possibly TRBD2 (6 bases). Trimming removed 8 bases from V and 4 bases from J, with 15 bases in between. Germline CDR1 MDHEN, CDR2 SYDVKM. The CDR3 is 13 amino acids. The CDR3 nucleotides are TGTGCCAGCGTAGGGCTAGCGAGTTACGAGCAGTACTTC. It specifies CASVGLASYEQYF.

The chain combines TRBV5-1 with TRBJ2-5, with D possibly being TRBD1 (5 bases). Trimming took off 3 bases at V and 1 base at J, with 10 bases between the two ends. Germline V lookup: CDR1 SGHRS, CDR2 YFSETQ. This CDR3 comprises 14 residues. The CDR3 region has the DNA TGCGCCAGCAGCTCAGACAGATCCCAAGAGACCCAGTACTTC. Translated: CASSSDRSQETQYF. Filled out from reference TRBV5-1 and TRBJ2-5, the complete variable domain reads KAGVTQTPRYLIKTRGQQVTLSCSPISGHRSVSWYQQTPGQGLQFLFEYFSETQRNKGNFPGRFSGRQFSNSRSEMNVSTLELGDSALYLCASSSDRSQETQYFGPGTRLLVL.

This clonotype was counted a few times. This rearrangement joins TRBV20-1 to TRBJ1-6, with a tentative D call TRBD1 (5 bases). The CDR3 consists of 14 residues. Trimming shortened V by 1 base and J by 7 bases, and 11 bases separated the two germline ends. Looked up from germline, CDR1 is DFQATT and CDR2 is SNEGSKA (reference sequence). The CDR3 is CSARVEGSNSPLHF. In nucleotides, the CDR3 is TGCAGTGCTAGAGTTGAGGGGTCAAATTCACCCCTCCACTTT.

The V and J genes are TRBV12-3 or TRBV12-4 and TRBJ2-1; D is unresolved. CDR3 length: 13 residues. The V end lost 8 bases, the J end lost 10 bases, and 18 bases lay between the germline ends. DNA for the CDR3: TGTGCCAGCGCTCCGGGCAGTTCCTTCGAGCAGTTCTTC. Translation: CASAPGSSFEQFF.

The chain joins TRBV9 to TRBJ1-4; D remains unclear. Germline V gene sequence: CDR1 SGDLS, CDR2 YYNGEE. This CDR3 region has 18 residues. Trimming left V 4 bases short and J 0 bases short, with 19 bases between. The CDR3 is CASSPREGMGATNEKLFF. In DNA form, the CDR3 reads TGTGCCAGCAGCCCCCGGGAAGGGATGGGTGCAACTAATGAAAAACTGTTTTTT. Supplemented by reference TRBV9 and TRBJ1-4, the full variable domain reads DSGVTQTPKHLITATGQRVTLRCSPRSGDLSVYWYQQSLDQGLQFLIQYYNGEERAKGNILERFSAQQFPDLHSELNLSSLELGDSALYFCASSPREGMGATNEKLFFGSGTQLSVL.

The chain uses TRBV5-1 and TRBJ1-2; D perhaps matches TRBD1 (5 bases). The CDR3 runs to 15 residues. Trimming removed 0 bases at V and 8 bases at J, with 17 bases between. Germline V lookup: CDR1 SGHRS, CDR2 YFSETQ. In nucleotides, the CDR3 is TGCGCCAGCAGCTTGGAACCTACTTCCCCAGGGGGCTACACCTTC. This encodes CASSLEPTSPGGYTF.

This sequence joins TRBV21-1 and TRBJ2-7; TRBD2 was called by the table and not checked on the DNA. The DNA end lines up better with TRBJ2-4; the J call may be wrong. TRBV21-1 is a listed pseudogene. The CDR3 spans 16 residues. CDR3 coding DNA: TGTGCCAGCTGGACTAGCGGGGGGGATGCCAAAAACATTCAGTACTTC. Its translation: CASWTSGGDAKNIQYF.

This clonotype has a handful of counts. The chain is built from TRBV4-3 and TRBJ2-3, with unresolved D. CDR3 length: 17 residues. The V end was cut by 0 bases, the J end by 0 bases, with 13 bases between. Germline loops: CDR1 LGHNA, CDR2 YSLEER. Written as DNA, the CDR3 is TGCGCCAGCAGCCAAGAAGATGTACAATCTAGCACAGATACGCAGTATTTT. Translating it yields CASSQEDVQSSTDTQYF.

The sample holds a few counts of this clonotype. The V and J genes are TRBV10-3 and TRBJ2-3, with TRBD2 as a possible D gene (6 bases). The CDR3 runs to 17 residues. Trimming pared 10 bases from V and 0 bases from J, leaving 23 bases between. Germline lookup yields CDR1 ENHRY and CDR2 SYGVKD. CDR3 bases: TGTGCCACTAGGTCGGGACTGGTCGATCCTAGCACAGATACGCAGTATTTT. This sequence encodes CATRSGLVDPSTDTQYF.

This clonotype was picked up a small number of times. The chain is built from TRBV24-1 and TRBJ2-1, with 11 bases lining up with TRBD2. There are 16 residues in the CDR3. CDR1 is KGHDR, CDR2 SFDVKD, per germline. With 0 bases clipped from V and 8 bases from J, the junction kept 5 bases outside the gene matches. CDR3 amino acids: CATSDLTSGGQDEQFF. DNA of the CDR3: TGTGCCACCAGTGATTTGACTAGCGGGGGACAGGATGAGCAGTTCTTC.